Listed below are T cell receptor beta chains from one sample, sequenced in a study of glioma-infiltrating T cells after dendritic cell vaccination. Clones were sequenced by immunoSEQ multiplex PCR, and TCRdb holds only the in-frame ones, with some missing. Of nearly 85,000 clones listed, roughly 90% are singletons. Sequenced here: blood, sampled before dendritic cell vaccination. These receptors were taken from a human donor with glioblastoma. Both conserved end residues are part of each CDR3. The D gene is left open where the match is weak. The size entry is marked missing in some rows and otherwise reads once, few, many or a size class.

TRBD1	-	TRBV5-1	TRBJ1-2	TGCGCCAGCAGCTTGGGTGGACAGGGGATCTATGGCTACACCTTC	CASSLGGQGIYGYTF
TRBD1	-	TRBV19	TRBJ1-2	TGTGCCAGTAGTATTCGGACAGGCATCTATGGCTACACCTTC	CASSIRTGIYGYTF
-	-	TRBV30	TRBJ2-1	TGTGCCTGGAGTCGACAGGCCGGCTCCTACAATGAGCAGTTCTTC	CAWSRQAGSYNEQFF
-	-	TRBV5-4	TRBJ1-4	TGTGCCAGCAGTTTACAGGGTAGAGATGAAAAACTGTTTTTT	CASSLQGRDEKLFF
-	-	TRBV30	TRBJ2-7	TGTGCCTGGAGTGTGGGTGGGGACATCTACGAGCAGTACTTC	CAWSVGGDIYEQYF
-	-	TRBV2	TRBJ2-2	TGTGCCAGCAGGTGGGGGGCGAACACCGGGGAGCTGTTTTTT	CASRWGANTGELFF
-	-	TRBV21-1	TRBJ1-1	TGTGCCAGCAGCAAACGGTGGGACAGGGGGACTGAAGCTTTCTTT	CASSKRWDRGTEAFF
-	-	TRBV5-6	TRBJ2-1	TGTGCCAGCAGCTTGAGACAGTTTGGTTACAATGAGCAGTTCTTC	CASSLRQFGYNEQFF
-	once	TRBV10-3	TRBJ1-2	TGTGCCATCAGTGAGTCCGAGGGCAGAGGCTACACCTTC	CAISESEGRGYTF
TRBD1	once	TRBV12-5	TRBJ2-7	TGTGCTAGTGGTTCGGACAGGGGCAGGGACGAGCAGTACTTC	CASGSDRGRDEQYF
TRBD1	once	TRBV19	TRBJ2-3	TGTGCCAGTACCCGACTCGGGACAGGCACAGATACGCAGTATTTT	CASTRLGTGTDTQYF
-	-	TRBV2	TRBJ2-5	TGTGCCAGCAGCCTGACTAGCCAAGAGACCCAGTACTTC	CASSLTSQETQYF
TRBD2	few	TRBV11-2	TRBJ2-3	TGTGCCAGCAGCTTTGCGACAAGCGGGAGAGGGACAGATACGCAGTATTTT	CASSFATSGRGTDTQYF
-	-	TRBV5-1	TRBJ2-1	TGCGCCAGCAGCTTGACTGGTGGGGCCTCCTACAATGAGCAGTTCTTC	CASSLTGGASYNEQFF
-	once	TRBV4-2	TRBJ1-2	TGTGCCAGCAGCCAAGAGTTTAGCGAATACACCTTC	CASSQEFSEYTF
TRBD1	-	TRBV28	TRBJ1-2	TGTGCCAGCAGGATACAGGGGGCGCTCGATGGCTACACCTTC	CASRIQGALDGYTF
-	-	TRBV7-9	TRBJ2-2	TGTGCCAGCGAATCCCCCCCACCGGGGTCCGGGGAGCTGTTTTTT	CASESPPPGSGELFF
TRBD2	once	TRBV6-6	TRBJ2-5	TGTGCCAGCAGTTGGCTTATTAGCGGGGAAGAGACCCAGTACTTC	CASSWLISGEETQYF
TRBD1	-	TRBV7-9	TRBJ2-5	TGTGCCGGAGACATAACAGGGGTGGAGGCCCAGTACTTC	CAGDITGVEAQYF
TRBD2	-	TRBV5-1	TRBJ2-7	TGCGCCAGCAGCGAGGGACTAGCGCGAACCTACGAGCAGTACTTC	CASSEGLARTYEQYF
-	-	TRBV5-1	TRBJ2-1	TGCGCCAGCAGCTTTACCCGCTCAGGTTACAATGAGCAGTTCTTC	CASSFTRSGYNEQFF
-	-	TRBV7-2	TRBJ2-2	TGTGCCAGCAACCCGGGGATTAACACCGGGGAGCTGTTTTTT	CASNPGINTGELFF
-	few	TRBV19	TRBJ2-5	TGTGCCAGTAGTACGGGTGCCCCCCCCAAGGAGACCCAGTACTTC	CASSTGAPPKETQYF
TRBD1	-	TRBV10-3	TRBJ2-5	TGTGCCATCAGGGAGGGACAGGAAGAGACCCAGTACTTC	CAIREGQEETQYF
TRBD1	-	TRBV5-4	TRBJ2-7	TGTGCCAGCAGTTTACGACAGGGGGCGGGAGGCGAGCAGTACTTC	CASSLRQGAGGEQYF
-	few	TRBV19	TRBJ2-5	TGTGCCAGTAAGTCGAGTCAGACCCAGTACTTC	CASKSSQTQYF
TRBD2	-	TRBV9	TRBJ2-1	TGTGCCAGCAGCGTAGCTACAAGCGGGAGGGCCGGGACCTACAATGAGCAGTTCTTC	CASSVATSGRAGTYNEQFF
TRBD2	-	TRBV5-4	TRBJ2-2	TGTGCCAGCAGCCCTAAGCCAGGACTAGCGGGGGCGAACACCGGGGAGCTGTTTTTT	CASSPKPGLAGANTGELFF
TRBD1	-	TRBV9	TRBJ1-5	TGTGCCAGCAGCGCACAGGGGGATCAGCCCCAGCATTTT	CASSAQGDQPQHF
TRBD1	-	TRBV6-1	TRBJ1-1	TGTGCCAGCAGTGGTGACAGGGGGCGTACTGAAGCTTTCTTT	CASSGDRGRTEAFF
-	-	TRBV7-8	TRBJ1-2	TGTGCCAGCAACCCATCTCTCTACCCTAACTATGGCTACACCTTC	CASNPSLYPNYGYTF
-	-	TRBV7-9	TRBJ1-2	TGTGCCAGCAGCTCCCTGGACAGTCCTGGCTACACCTTC	CASSSLDSPGYTF
TRBD1	-	TRBV7-9	TRBJ1-2	TGTGCCAGCAGCTTAGTCGGGACAGGGGTCGGCTACACCTTC	CASSLVGTGVGYTF
TRBD1	-	TRBV5-1	TRBJ2-2	TGCGCCAGCAGCGGGACAGATAACACCGGGGAGCTGTTTTTT	CASSGTDNTGELFF
TRBD1	once	TRBV29-1	TRBJ1-2	TGCAGCGTTGAAGGCACAACAGGGGGCTATGGCTACACCTTC	CSVEGTTGGYGYTF
TRBD1	-	TRBV6-1	TRBJ2-7	TGTGCCAGCAGTGAAGCCCCGGGACAGTCCTGGGCTCAGCAGTACTTC	CASSEAPGQSWAQQYF
TRBD2	-	TRBV11-2	TRBJ2-5	TGTGCCAGCAGCTTAGAACGACTAGCGGGAGTAGAGACCCAGTACTTC	CASSLERLAGVETQYF
-	-	TRBV6-1	TRBJ1-5	TGTGCCAGCAACCCGGGATATAATAGCAATCAGCCCCAGCATTTT	CASNPGYNSNQPQHF
-	-	TRBV11-1	TRBJ2-2	TGTGCCAGCAGTCCTGCCGGGAGCCCGAACACCGGGGAGCTGTTTTTT	CASSPAGSPNTGELFF
TRBD1	-	TRBV11-2	TRBJ1-1	TGTGCCAGCAGCCGAGGACAGGGGTCGGGGAACACTGAAGCTTTCTTT	CASSRGQGSGNTEAFF
TRBD2	-	TRBV5-1	TRBJ2-3	TGCGCCAGCAGCCCCGGGACTAGCGGGATAGTAGATACGCAGTATTTT	CASSPGTSGIVDTQYF
-	once	TRBV2	TRBJ1-2	TGTGCCAGCAGTGAAGGGGAGGGGGGGGCTTATGGCTACACCTTC	CASSEGEGGAYGYTF
-	-	TRBV5-5	TRBJ1-6	TGTGCCAGCAGCTTCTCAGGGGATCTCGATTCACCCCTCCACTTT	CASSFSGDLDSPLHF
TRBD1	-	TRBV6-1	TRBJ2-7	TGTGCCAGTCGGACAGGAAACTCCTACGAGCAGTACTTC	CASRTGNSYEQYF
-	-	TRBV10-3	TRBJ2-7	TGTGCCATCAGTGAGTTGGTGGGAGGAAGAGAGCAGTACTTC	CAISELVGGREQYF
-	-	TRBV5-1	TRBJ1-2	TGCGCCAGCAGCCAATCGGGTATTAACTATGGCTACACCTTC	CASSQSGINYGYTF
-	-	TRBV9	TRBJ1-1	TGTGCCAGCAGCGTAGCCGGGGACACTGAAGCTTTCTTT	CASSVAGDTEAFF
TRBD2	once	TRBV9	TRBJ2-2	TGTGCCAGCAGCGTAGGGCCGGGAGGAGGCACCGGGGAGCTGTTTTTT	CASSVGPGGGTGELFF
-	few	TRBV11-2	TRBJ2-7	TGTGCCAGCAGCTTAGGTAGTCCCTACGAGCAGTACTTC	CASSLGSPYEQYF
-	-	TRBV27	TRBJ2-2	TGTGCCAGCAGGGCCAGCGGAAACACCGGGGAGCTGTTTTTT	CASRASGNTGELFF
TRBD1	-	TRBV7-2	TRBJ1-2	TGTGCCAGCAGCTCCGGGACAGGGGCCCTCCTGGGCTACACCTTC	CASSSGTGALLGYTF
TRBD2	-	TRBV11-3	TRBJ2-5	TGTGCCAGCAGCTTAGGCCAGGGACTAGCTCAGGGAGAGACCCAGTACTTC	CASSLGQGLAQGETQYF
-	once	TRBV12-5	TRBJ2-5	TGTGCTAGTGGTTTGGGGCAGGGTTTGTCAGAGACCCAGTACTTC	CASGLGQGLSETQYF
TRBD2	-	TRBV10-3	TRBJ2-5	TGTGCCATCAGAGCGAGCGGGGGGACTGAGACCCAGTACTTC	CAIRASGGTETQYF